A selection of T cell receptor beta chains follows, all from one sample in a study of cytomegalovirus exposure and HLA in healthy donors. Clones were sequenced by immunoSEQ multiplex PCR, and TCRdb holds only the in-frame ones, with some missing. Counted here are around 170,000 clones, approximately 88% occurring once; the ten biggest clones make up around 1.4%. Sequencing used PBMCs. These TCRs come from a woman between 18 and 29 years old in good health and CMV-seronegative. Both conserved end residues are part of each CDR3. A D gene is named only where the DNA matches it firmly. Rows may omit the clone size; those that give it use once, few, many or a size class.

v_gene: TRBV7-2; abundance: -; j_gene: TRBJ2-1; d_gene: -; CDR3aa: CASRDSSSYNEQFF; CDR3nt: TGTGCCAGCAGGGACTCAAGCTCCTACAATGAGCAGTTCTTC
v_gene: TRBV5-1; abundance: -; j_gene: TRBJ1-1; d_gene: -; CDR3aa: CASSLVTGNIATEAFF; CDR3nt: TGCGCCAGCAGCTTGGTTACAGGGAATATTGCCACTGAAGCTTTCTTT
v_gene: TRBV14; abundance: -; j_gene: TRBJ1-6; d_gene: -; CDR3aa: CASSQSRGHYNSPLHF; CDR3nt: TGTGCCAGCAGCCAAAGTAGGGGACACTATAATTCACCCCTCCACTTT
v_gene: TRBV19; abundance: -; j_gene: TRBJ1-2; d_gene: TRBD1; CDR3aa: CASSRDRDSYGYTF; CDR3nt: TGTGCCAGTTCCCGGGACAGGGACTCCTATGGCTACACCTTC
v_gene: TRBV30; abundance: -; j_gene: TRBJ2-1; d_gene: -; CDR3aa: CAGSEGGTGGNEQFF; CDR3nt: TGTGCCGGCTCGGAGGGGGGGACGGGAGGCAATGAGCAGTTCTTC
v_gene: TRBV9; abundance: -; j_gene: TRBJ1-2; d_gene: TRBD1; CDR3aa: CASSAFRDRGGGYTF; CDR3nt: TGTGCCAGCAGCGCATTCCGGGACAGGGGAGGCGGCTACACCTTC
v_gene: TRBV10-3; abundance: -; j_gene: TRBJ2-7; d_gene: TRBD1; CDR3aa: CAISESRQGSSYEQYF; CDR3nt: TGTGCCATCAGTGAGTCGCGACAGGGAAGCTCCTACGAGCAGTACTTC
v_gene: TRBV5-1; abundance: -; j_gene: TRBJ2-1; d_gene: TRBD2; CDR3aa: CASSSVGGGAVNEQFF; CDR3nt: TGCGCCAGCAGCTCCGTAGGCGGGGGGGCGGTAAATGAGCAGTTCTTC
v_gene: TRBV19; abundance: -; j_gene: TRBJ1-2; d_gene: TRBD1; CDR3aa: CASSLRYGTDYSYTF; CDR3nt: TGTGCCAGTAGCCTTAGGTACGGGACAGACTATAGCTACACCTTC
v_gene: TRBV29-1; abundance: -; j_gene: TRBJ2-2; d_gene: -; CDR3aa: CSVGLGGRNTGELFF; CDR3nt: TGCAGCGTCGGGTTGGGGGGAAGGAACACCGGGGAGCTGTTTTTT
v_gene: TRBV12-2; abundance: -; j_gene: TRBJ2-1; d_gene: -; CDR3aa: CASRLAATAGGHNEQFF; CDR3nt: TGTGCAAGTCGCTTAGCGGCTACAGCGGGGGGTCACAATGAGCAGTTCTTC
v_gene: TRBV2; abundance: -; j_gene: TRBJ2-6; d_gene: TRBD1; CDR3aa: CASSEAGQGFSGANVLTF; CDR3nt: TGTGCCAGCAGTGAAGCCGGACAGGGTTTCTCTGGGGCCAACGTCCTGACTTTC
v_gene: TRBV7-9; abundance: -; j_gene: TRBJ1-2; d_gene: TRBD1; CDR3aa: CASSPGTVPGGYTF; CDR3nt: TGTGCCAGCAGCCCCGGGACAGTGCCAGGGGGCTACACCTTC
v_gene: TRBV9; abundance: -; j_gene: TRBJ1-2; d_gene: TRBD1; CDR3aa: CASSYPLGRGRLSGGYTF; CDR3nt: TGTGCCAGCAGCTACCCACTCGGGAGGGGGCGTTTATCGGGGGGCTACACCTTC
v_gene: TRBV18; abundance: -; j_gene: TRBJ1-5; d_gene: -; CDR3aa: CASHITGSDQPQHF; CDR3nt: TGTGCCAGCCACATTACAGGGAGCGATCAGCCCCAGCATTTT
v_gene: TRBV4-1; abundance: -; j_gene: TRBJ2-7; d_gene: TRBD1; CDR3aa: CASSHLGQGTPGEQYF; CDR3nt: TGCGCCAGCAGCCATCTAGGACAGGGCACTCCGGGCGAGCAGTACTTC
v_gene: TRBV11-1; abundance: -; j_gene: TRBJ2-2; d_gene: TRBD1; CDR3aa: CASKLGTGGTGELFF; CDR3nt: TGTGCCAGCAAGTTGGGGACAGGGGGCACCGGGGAGCTGTTTTTT
v_gene: TRBV13; abundance: -; j_gene: TRBJ1-3; d_gene: TRBD1; CDR3aa: CASRPTTGANTIYF; CDR3nt: TGTGCCAGCAGACCTACCACAGGGGCAAACACCATATATTTT
v_gene: TRBV6-1; abundance: -; j_gene: TRBJ2-7; d_gene: TRBD2; CDR3aa: CASSVEAGGSYEQYF; CDR3nt: TGTGCCAGCAGTGTGGAAGCGGGGGGTTCCTACGAGCAGTACTTC
v_gene: TRBV7-2; abundance: -; j_gene: TRBJ1-3; d_gene: TRBD1; CDR3aa: CASSSPTGGAAGNTIYF; CDR3nt: TGTGCCAGCAGCTCACCTACAGGGGGCGCCGCGGGGAACACCATATATTTT
v_gene: TRBV5-1; abundance: -; j_gene: TRBJ1-1; d_gene: -; CDR3aa: CASSPQSQGNTEAFF; CDR3nt: TGCGCCAGCAGCCCTCAGTCCCAGGGGAACACTGAAGCTTTCTTT
v_gene: TRBV6-6; abundance: -; j_gene: TRBJ2-1; d_gene: -; CDR3aa: CASSYGQISYNEQFF; CDR3nt: TGTGCCAGCAGTTATGGACAGATCTCCTACAATGAGCAGTTCTTC
v_gene: TRBV18; abundance: -; j_gene: TRBJ1-2; d_gene: -; CDR3aa: CASSPPDSLDGYTF; CDR3nt: TGTGCCAGCTCACCACCGGACAGCCTGGATGGCTACACCTTC
v_gene: TRBV10-3; abundance: -; j_gene: TRBJ1-3; d_gene: TRBD1; CDR3aa: CAISRQGGSGNTIYF; CDR3nt: TGTGCCATCAGTAGACAGGGGGGCTCTGGAAACACCATATATTTT
v_gene: TRBV6-5; abundance: once; j_gene: TRBJ2-7; d_gene: TRBD2; CDR3aa: CASGIAGAYEQYF; CDR3nt: TGTGCCAGCGGAATAGCGGGGGCCTACGAGCAGTACTTC
v_gene: TRBV5-1; abundance: -; j_gene: TRBJ2-3; d_gene: -; CDR3aa: CASTTAGASTDTQYF; CDR3nt: TGCGCCAGCACCACCGCGGGGGCGAGCACAGATACGCAGTATTTT
v_gene: TRBV6-1; abundance: -; j_gene: TRBJ1-4; d_gene: -; CDR3aa: CASSDPSRGRVNEKLFF; CDR3nt: TGTGCCAGCAGTGACCCCTCGCGGGGCAGGGTTAATGAAAAACTGTTTTTT
v_gene: TRBV19; abundance: few; j_gene: TRBJ1-2; d_gene: -; CDR3aa: CASTKGTRESGYGYTF; CDR3nt: TGTGCCAGTACCAAAGGCACGAGGGAGAGCGGCTATGGCTACACCTTC
v_gene: TRBV7-9; abundance: -; j_gene: TRBJ1-4; d_gene: -; CDR3aa: CASSLLDSATNEKLFF; CDR3nt: TGTGCCAGCAGCTTGCTGGACAGTGCAACTAATGAAAAACTGTTTTTT
v_gene: TRBV4-2; abundance: few; j_gene: TRBJ1-2; d_gene: -; CDR3aa: CASSERRGGSYGYTF; CDR3nt: TGTGCCAGCAGCGAAAGGAGGGGGGGAAGCTATGGCTACACCTTC
v_gene: TRBV11-2; abundance: once; j_gene: TRBJ1-3; d_gene: TRBD1; CDR3aa: CASSTGTGGSGNTIYF; CDR3nt: TGTGCCAGCAGCACAGGGACAGGGGGTTCTGGAAACACCATATATTTT
v_gene: TRBV6-5; abundance: once; j_gene: TRBJ1-2; d_gene: -; CDR3aa: CASSFRGAGGYTF; CDR3nt: TGTGCCAGCAGTTTCCGGGGGGCCGGGGGCTACACCTTC
v_gene: TRBV6-1; abundance: -; j_gene: TRBJ1-6; d_gene: TRBD1; CDR3aa: CASSNRQGDSSPLHF; CDR3nt: TGTGCCAGCAGTAACCGACAGGGAGACTCTTCACCCCTCCACTTT
v_gene: TRBV6-1; abundance: -; j_gene: TRBJ1-5; d_gene: -; CDR3aa: CASSEQGLQPQHF; CDR3nt: TGTGCCAGCAGTGAACAGGGTCTTCAGCCCCAGCATTTT
v_gene: TRBV11-2; abundance: -; j_gene: TRBJ1-1; d_gene: -; CDR3aa: CASSHPGNTEAFF; CDR3nt: TGTGCCAGCAGCCACCCCGGGAACACTGAAGCTTTCTTT
v_gene: TRBV11-2; abundance: -; j_gene: TRBJ2-4; d_gene: -; CDR3aa: CASSLGPLGGGRNIQYF; CDR3nt: TGTGCCAGCAGCTTAGGTCCCTTGGGCGGGGGCCGAAACATTCAGTACTTC
v_gene: TRBV30; abundance: -; j_gene: TRBJ1-2; d_gene: -; CDR3aa: CAWSAQGVRGGYTF; CDR3nt: TGTGCCTGGAGTGCACAGGGAGTACGAGGCGGCTACACCTTC
v_gene: TRBV6-1; abundance: -; j_gene: TRBJ2-7; d_gene: -; CDR3aa: CASIEGVGRPYEQYF; CDR3nt: TGTGCCAGCATCGAGGGAGTGGGCAGACCCTACGAGCAGTACTTC
v_gene: TRBV7-9; abundance: -; j_gene: TRBJ1-2; d_gene: TRBD1; CDR3aa: CAIDRDSRNYGYTF; CDR3nt: TGTGCCATCGACCGGGACAGCAGAAACTATGGCTACACCTTC
v_gene: TRBV5-4; abundance: -; j_gene: TRBJ1-2; d_gene: TRBD1; CDR3aa: CASSSGQDFNYGYTF; CDR3nt: TGTGCCAGCAGCTCCGGACAGGATTTTAACTATGGCTACACCTTC
v_gene: TRBV5-1; abundance: -; j_gene: TRBJ1-2; d_gene: -; CDR3aa: CASSLGQGLGYTF; CDR3nt: TGCGCCAGCAGCTTGGGTCAGGGGTTAGGCTACACCTTC
v_gene: TRBV12-5; abundance: -; j_gene: TRBJ1-2; d_gene: -; CDR3aa: CASGLVATSYGYTF; CDR3nt: TGTGCTAGTGGTTTGGTCGCGACTTCCTATGGCTACACCTTC
v_gene: TRBV10-2; abundance: few; j_gene: TRBJ1-1; d_gene: TRBD1; CDR3aa: CASSSTQGARTEAFF; CDR3nt: TGCGCCAGCAGTAGCACACAGGGGGCGAGGACTGAAGCTTTCTTT
v_gene: TRBV29-1; abundance: -; j_gene: TRBJ1-4; d_gene: TRBD1; CDR3aa: CSVKDPGTGGEKLFF; CDR3nt: TGCAGCGTTAAAGACCCCGGGACAGGGGGAGAAAAACTGTTTTTT
v_gene: TRBV14; abundance: -; j_gene: TRBJ1-1; d_gene: -; CDR3aa: CASSSINTEAFF; CDR3nt: TGTGCCAGCAGCTCTATTAACACTGAAGCTTTCTTT
v_gene: TRBV6-1; abundance: -; j_gene: TRBJ2-1; d_gene: TRBD1; CDR3aa: CASRETGVLGEQFF; CDR3nt: TGTGCCAGCAGGGAGACAGGGGTTTTGGGCGAGCAGTTCTTC
v_gene: TRBV19; abundance: few; j_gene: TRBJ1-5; d_gene: -; CDR3aa: CASSSDSSGNQPQHF; CDR3nt: TGTGCCAGTAGTTCAGACAGTAGTGGCAATCAGCCCCAGCATTTT
v_gene: TRBV19; abundance: -; j_gene: TRBJ1-5; d_gene: TRBD1; CDR3aa: CASSMGQGVYSNQPQHF; CDR3nt: TGTGCCAGTAGTATGGGACAGGGAGTCTATAGCAATCAGCCCCAGCATTTT